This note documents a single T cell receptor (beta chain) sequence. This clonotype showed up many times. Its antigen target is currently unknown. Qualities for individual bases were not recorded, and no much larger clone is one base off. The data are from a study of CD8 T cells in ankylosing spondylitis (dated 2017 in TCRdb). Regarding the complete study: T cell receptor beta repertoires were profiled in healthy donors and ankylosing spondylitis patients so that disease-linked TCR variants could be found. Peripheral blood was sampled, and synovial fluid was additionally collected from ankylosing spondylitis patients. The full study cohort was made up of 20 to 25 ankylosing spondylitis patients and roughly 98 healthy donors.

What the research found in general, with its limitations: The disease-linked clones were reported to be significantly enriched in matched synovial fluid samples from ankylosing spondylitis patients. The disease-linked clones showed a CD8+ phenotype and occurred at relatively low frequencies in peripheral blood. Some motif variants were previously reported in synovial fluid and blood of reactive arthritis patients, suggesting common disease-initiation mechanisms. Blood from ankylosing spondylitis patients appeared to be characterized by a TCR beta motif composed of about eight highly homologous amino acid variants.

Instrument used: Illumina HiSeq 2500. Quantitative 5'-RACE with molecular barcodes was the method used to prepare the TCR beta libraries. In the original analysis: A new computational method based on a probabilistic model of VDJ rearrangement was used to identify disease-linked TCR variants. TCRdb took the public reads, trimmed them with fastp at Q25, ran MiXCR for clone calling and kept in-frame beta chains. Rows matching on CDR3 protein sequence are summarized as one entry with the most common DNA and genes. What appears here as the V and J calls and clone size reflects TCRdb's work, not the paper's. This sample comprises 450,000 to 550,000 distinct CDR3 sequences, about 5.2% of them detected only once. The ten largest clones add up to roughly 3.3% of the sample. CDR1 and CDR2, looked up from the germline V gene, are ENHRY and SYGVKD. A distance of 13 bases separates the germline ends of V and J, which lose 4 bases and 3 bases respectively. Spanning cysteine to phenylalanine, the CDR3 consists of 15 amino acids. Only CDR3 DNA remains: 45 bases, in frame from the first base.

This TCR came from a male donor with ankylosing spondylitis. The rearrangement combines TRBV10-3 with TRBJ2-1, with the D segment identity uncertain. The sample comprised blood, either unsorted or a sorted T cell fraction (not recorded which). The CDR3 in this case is CAISAHKGDYNEQFF. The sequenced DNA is TGTGCCATCAGTGCCCATAAAGGTGACTACAATGAGCAGTTCTTC.